This paragraph covers one TCR beta chain sequence. This receptor's antigen is unknown. Per-base qualities were not stored, and no clone one base away is much larger. As encoded in the germline V gene, CDR1 is SQVTM while CDR2 is ANQGSEA. The CDR3 runs 14 residues from the cysteine to the phenylalanine. The CDR3 DNA has 42 bases and is translated from base 1. V is shortened by 0 bases, J by 8 bases, and the region joining them spans 16 bases. The data are from a study of blood T cell repertoires in COVID-19 (dated by TCRdb to 2019 to 2021). With respect to the entire study: The collaborator samples originated in the United States, Italy and Spain and spanned the acute and convalescent phases of COVID-19. Deeply sampled blood TCRbeta repertoires from subjects exposed to, actively infected with, or recovered from COVID-19 were included in the dataset. A de-identified subject ID, COVID-19 status, age in years and sex were almost always included in the sample metadata. Where available, HLA class I and class II types were taken from metadata supplied by the sample provider and were not determined by assay-based typing. Samples were obtained from the ongoing ImmuneRACE study (first 160 participants) and from 1,254 subjects provided by 6 global collaborators. The prospective study material was composed of cDNA or gDNA derived from T cells, B-cell-depleted T cells, or PBMCs. The repertoires were released in a freely available public database intended as a resource for research on the immune response to SARS-CoV-2. General conclusions and limits of the study: The amount of clinical and demographic metadata varied by source and participant and was provided uncurated.

TCRbeta CDR3 regions were amplified from genomic DNA by means of the immunoSEQ Assay, a bias-controlled multiplex PCR. In the authors' own workflow: Nucleated cell counts per sample were estimated from amplification of reference gene primers within the assay. Sequence reads were collapsed and filtered to measure the absolute abundance of every unique TCRbeta CDR3 rearrangement. For each sample, productive Simpson clonality was calculated by taking the square root of Simpson's diversity index across productive rearrangements. TCRdb's version of the immuneACCESS table is confined to in-frame rearrangements and falls short of the full clone set. An unresolved V gene accounts for under half of the shortfall where checked; the remainder is of unknown origin. The DNA gave D and trimming, while V, J and clone size come from that table. This sample gives 200,000 to 250,000 clones in total; approximately 86% of them show up just once. The ten largest account for under 9% of the sample.

The collaborating institutions used their own protocols to collect whole blood in K2EDTA tubes. Collaborator samples were shipped for TCRbeta analysis as frozen whole blood, isolated PBMCs, or DNA extracted from either sample type. The source is a woman in her 70s with active or convalescent COVID-19. This chain is built from TRBV29-1 and TRBJ1-2, with no confident D gene call. Sequencing was performed on peripheral blood. CDR3 loop: CSVEDRVIEGGYTF. The bases are TGCAGCGTTGAAGATAGGGTCATTGAGGGAGGCTACACCTTC.